The rows below give T cell receptor beta chains drawn from one sample of a study of cytomegalovirus exposure and HLA in healthy donors. Clones were sequenced by immunoSEQ multiplex PCR, and TCRdb holds only the in-frame ones, with some missing. The sample lists some 180,000 clones; roughly 87% were seen once. Sequencing input: PBMCs. The receptors were gathered from a man aged 35-49 years in good health and CMV-seronegative. Both conserved end residues are part of each CDR3. The D gene is left open where the match is weak. Expanded clones are given a class, and other clones once, few, many or no size at all.

v_gene: TRBV9; abundance: .; j_gene: TRBJ2-5; d_gene: .; CDR3aa: CASSSYRDQETQYF; CDR3nt: TGTGCCAGCAGTAGTTACAGGGATCAAGAGACCCAGTACTTC
v_gene: TRBV2; abundance: few; j_gene: TRBJ1-2; d_gene: .; CDR3aa: CASSITYGYTF; CDR3nt: TGTGCCAGCAGCATCACTTATGGCTACACCTTC
v_gene: TRBV11-2; abundance: .; j_gene: TRBJ2-7; d_gene: .; CDR3aa: CASSFRSQVGLVQYF; CDR3nt: TGTGCCAGCAGCTTTAGGTCCCAGGTGGGCTTGGTGCAGTACTTC
v_gene: TRBV18; abundance: few; j_gene: TRBJ2-3; d_gene: TRBD2; CDR3aa: CASSPTSGRLSDTQYF; CDR3nt: TGTGCCAGCTCACCAACTAGCGGGAGGTTGTCAGATACGCAGTATTTT
v_gene: TRBV11-3; abundance: .; j_gene: TRBJ2-5; d_gene: TRBD1; CDR3aa: CASSFGQGARETQYF; CDR3nt: TGTGCCAGCAGCTTCGGGCAGGGGGCACGAGAGACCCAGTACTTC
v_gene: TRBV11-1; abundance: few; j_gene: TRBJ1-1; d_gene: .; CDR3aa: CASSLLENTEAFF; CDR3nt: TGTGCCAGCAGCTTACTAGAAAACACTGAAGCTTTCTTT
v_gene: TRBV19; abundance: few; j_gene: TRBJ1-1; d_gene: .; CDR3aa: CASSRQTMNTEAFF; CDR3nt: TGTGCCAGTTCTCGACAGACCATGAACACTGAAGCTTTCTTT
v_gene: TRBV9; abundance: .; j_gene: TRBJ1-1; d_gene: .; CDR3aa: CASSRGGIDVGAFF; CDR3nt: TGTGCCAGCAGCCGAGGCGGGATCGATGTGGGAGCTTTCTTT
v_gene: TRBV7-5; abundance: once; j_gene: TRBJ2-7; d_gene: .; CDR3aa: CARSSSLGEQYF; CDR3nt: TGTGCCAGAAGCTCGTCGCTCGGGGAGCAGTACTTC
v_gene: TRBV7-9; abundance: .; j_gene: TRBJ2-7; d_gene: TRBD1; CDR3aa: CSSSLFKGQGNEQYF; CDR3nt: TGTTCCAGCAGCTTATTTAAGGGACAGGGGAACGAGCAGTACTTC
v_gene: TRBV6-5; abundance: few; j_gene: TRBJ1-1; d_gene: TRBD1; CDR3aa: CASRKRQGATEAFF; CDR3nt: TGTGCCAGCAGGAAACGACAGGGGGCAACTGAAGCTTTCTTT
v_gene: TRBV6-5; abundance: .; j_gene: TRBJ2-3; d_gene: TRBD2; CDR3aa: CASMAGVTQDTQYF; CDR3nt: TGTGCCAGCATGGCGGGGGTAACACAAGATACGCAGTATTTT
v_gene: TRBV14; abundance: once; j_gene: TRBJ2-7; d_gene: TRBD1; CDR3aa: CASSQWGQGISYEQYF; CDR3nt: TGTGCCAGCAGCCAGTGGGGACAGGGGATCTCCTACGAGCAGTACTTC
v_gene: TRBV28; abundance: .; j_gene: TRBJ2-5; d_gene: TRBD2; CDR3aa: CASGPSGTSGGQETQYF; CDR3nt: TGTGCCAGTGGGCCCTCCGGGACTAGCGGGGGCCAAGAGACCCAGTACTTC
v_gene: TRBV9; abundance: .; j_gene: TRBJ2-3; d_gene: TRBD1; CDR3aa: CASSVAQGRQGADTQYF; CDR3nt: TGTGCCAGCAGCGTCGCCCAGGGGAGACAGGGCGCAGATACGCAGTATTTT
v_gene: TRBV25-1; abundance: .; j_gene: TRBJ2-2; d_gene: TRBD1; CDR3aa: CASIGTGVTGELFF; CDR3nt: TGTGCCAGCATTGGGACAGGGGTAACCGGGGAGCTGTTTTTT
v_gene: TRBV30; abundance: .; j_gene: TRBJ1-4; d_gene: .; CDR3aa: CAWRRTNEKLFF; CDR3nt: TGTGCCTGGCGGAGGACTAATGAAAAACTGTTTTTT
v_gene: TRBV2; abundance: .; j_gene: TRBJ1-2; d_gene: .; CDR3aa: CASGTVGQGYTF; CDR3nt: TGTGCCAGCGGGACCGTCGGACAGGGCTACACCTTC
v_gene: TRBV4-3; abundance: .; j_gene: TRBJ1-5; d_gene: TRBD1; CDR3aa: CASSDGQGNQPQHF; CDR3nt: TGCGCCAGCAGCGACGGACAGGGGAATCAGCCCCAGCATTTT
v_gene: TRBV30; abundance: .; j_gene: TRBJ2-1; d_gene: TRBD2; CDR3aa: CAWSRLAGAYNEQFF; CDR3nt: TGTGCCTGGAGTAGACTAGCGGGGGCCTACAATGAGCAGTTCTTC
v_gene: TRBV7-2; abundance: .; j_gene: TRBJ2-1; d_gene: TRBD2; CDR3aa: CASSAMLAGPNEQFF; CDR3nt: TGTGCCAGCAGCGCCATGCTAGCGGGCCCCAATGAGCAGTTCTTC
v_gene: TRBV27; abundance: .; j_gene: TRBJ2-6; d_gene: TRBD1; CDR3aa: CASSAPGQGGSGANVLTF; CDR3nt: TGTGCCAGCAGTGCTCCGGGACAGGGGGGATCTGGGGCCAACGTCCTGACTTTC
v_gene: TRBV6-6; abundance: once; j_gene: TRBJ1-1; d_gene: TRBD1; CDR3aa: CASSIRGLADTEAFF; CDR3nt: TGTGCCAGCAGTATCAGGGGGCTGGCGGACACTGAAGCTTTCTTT
v_gene: TRBV5-1; abundance: .; j_gene: TRBJ1-2; d_gene: .; CDR3aa: CASSLGQTYGYTF; CDR3nt: TGCGCCAGCAGCTTGGGACAGACTTATGGCTACACCTTC
v_gene: TRBV14; abundance: .; j_gene: TRBJ2-7; d_gene: .; CDR3aa: CASSQEERDFGRNHEQYF; CDR3nt: TGTGCCAGCAGCCAAGAGGAACGGGACTTCGGCCGGAACCACGAGCAGTACTTC
v_gene: TRBV7-2; abundance: few; j_gene: TRBJ2-3; d_gene: .; CDR3aa: CASSFRGDTQYF; CDR3nt: TGTGCCAGCAGCTTTAGGGGAGATACGCAGTATTTT
v_gene: TRBV28; abundance: .; j_gene: TRBJ1-3; d_gene: .; CDR3aa: CASSFPSGNTIYF; CDR3nt: TGTGCCAGCAGTTTCCCGTCTGGAAACACCATATATTTT
v_gene: TRBV11-1; abundance: .; j_gene: TRBJ1-2; d_gene: TRBD1; CDR3aa: CASSEGQVGTF; CDR3nt: TGTGCCAGCAGCGAAGGACAGGTCGGAACCTTC
v_gene: TRBV6-5; abundance: once; j_gene: TRBJ2-7; d_gene: TRBD1; CDR3aa: CASSDRDRLRKQYF; CDR3nt: TGTGCCAGCAGTGACCGGGACAGGCTGCGGAAGCAGTACTTC
v_gene: TRBV7-9; abundance: .; j_gene: TRBJ1-2; d_gene: .; CDR3aa: CASSGGWQGEYTF; CDR3nt: TGTGCCAGCAGCGGGGGGTGGCAGGGCGAGTACACCTTC
v_gene: TRBV5-4; abundance: .; j_gene: TRBJ1-2; d_gene: TRBD1; CDR3aa: CASSSSRQGNGGYTF; CDR3nt: TGTGCCAGCAGCTCCTCCAGACAGGGGAATGGAGGCTACACCTTC
v_gene: TRBV11-2; abundance: .; j_gene: TRBJ1-4; d_gene: .; CDR3aa: CASSLVRGAGEKLFF; CDR3nt: TGTGCCAGCAGCTTAGTACGGGGGGCGGGTGAAAAACTGTTTTTT
v_gene: TRBV9; abundance: .; j_gene: TRBJ2-3; d_gene: .; CDR3aa: CASSVSLAGPRTDTQYF; CDR3nt: TGTGCCAGCAGCGTCTCTCTGGCGGGCCCCCGCACAGATACGCAGTATTTT
v_gene: TRBV7-2; abundance: .; j_gene: TRBJ2-6; d_gene: .; CDR3aa: CASYSTYRASSGANVLTF; CDR3nt: TGTGCCAGCTATTCTACCTACAGGGCCAGCTCTGGGGCCAACGTCCTGACTTTC
v_gene: TRBV6-5; abundance: .; j_gene: TRBJ1-2; d_gene: TRBD1; CDR3aa: CASRRGDRRNYGYTF; CDR3nt: TGTGCCAGCAGGCGCGGGGACAGACGAAACTATGGCTACACCTTC